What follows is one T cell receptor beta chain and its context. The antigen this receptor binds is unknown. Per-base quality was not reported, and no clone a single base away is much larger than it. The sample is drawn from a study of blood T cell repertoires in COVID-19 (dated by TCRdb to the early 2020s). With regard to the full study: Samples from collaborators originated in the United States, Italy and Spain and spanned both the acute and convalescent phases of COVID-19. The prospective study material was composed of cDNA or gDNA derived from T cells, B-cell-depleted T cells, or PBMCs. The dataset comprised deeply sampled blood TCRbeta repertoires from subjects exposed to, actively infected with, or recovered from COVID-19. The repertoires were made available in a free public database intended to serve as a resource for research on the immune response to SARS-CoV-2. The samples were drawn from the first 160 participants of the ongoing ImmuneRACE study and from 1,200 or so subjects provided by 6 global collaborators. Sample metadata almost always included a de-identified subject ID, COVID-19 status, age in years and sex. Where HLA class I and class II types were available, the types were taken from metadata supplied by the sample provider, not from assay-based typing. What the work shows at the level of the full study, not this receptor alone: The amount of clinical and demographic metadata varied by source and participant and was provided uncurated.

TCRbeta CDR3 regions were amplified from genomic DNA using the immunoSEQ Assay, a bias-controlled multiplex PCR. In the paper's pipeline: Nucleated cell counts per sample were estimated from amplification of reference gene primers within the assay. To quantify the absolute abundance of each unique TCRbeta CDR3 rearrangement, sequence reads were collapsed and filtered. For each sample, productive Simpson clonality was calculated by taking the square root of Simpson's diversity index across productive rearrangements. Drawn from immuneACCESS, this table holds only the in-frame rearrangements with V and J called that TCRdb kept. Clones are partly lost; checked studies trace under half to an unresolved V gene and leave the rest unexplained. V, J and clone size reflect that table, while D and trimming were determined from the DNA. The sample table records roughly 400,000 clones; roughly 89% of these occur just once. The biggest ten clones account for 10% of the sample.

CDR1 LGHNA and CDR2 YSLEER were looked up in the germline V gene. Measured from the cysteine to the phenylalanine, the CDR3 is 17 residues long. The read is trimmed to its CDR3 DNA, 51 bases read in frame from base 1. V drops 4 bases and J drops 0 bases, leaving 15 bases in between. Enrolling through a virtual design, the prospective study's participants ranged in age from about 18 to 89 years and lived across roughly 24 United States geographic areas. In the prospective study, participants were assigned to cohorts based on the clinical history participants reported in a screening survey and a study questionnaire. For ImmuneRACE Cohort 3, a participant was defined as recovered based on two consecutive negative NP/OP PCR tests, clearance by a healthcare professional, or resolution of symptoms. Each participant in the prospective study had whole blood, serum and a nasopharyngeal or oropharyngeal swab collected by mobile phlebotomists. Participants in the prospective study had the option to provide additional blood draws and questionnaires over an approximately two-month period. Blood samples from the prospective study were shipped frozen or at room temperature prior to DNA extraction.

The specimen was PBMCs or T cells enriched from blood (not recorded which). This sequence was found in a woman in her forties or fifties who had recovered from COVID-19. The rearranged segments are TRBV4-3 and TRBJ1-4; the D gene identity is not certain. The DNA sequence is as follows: TGCGCCAGCAGCCTCTCCCCAGGCACCACAACTAATGAAAAACTGTTTTTT. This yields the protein CASSLSPGTTTNEKLFF.